This T cell receptor beta chain stems from a study of T cell responses to AZD1222 COVID-19 vaccine. Assay used: immunoSEQ multiplex PCR; TCRdb lists only in-frame clones, some missing. The sample carries about 180,000 clones, approximately 90% recorded once. The TCR originated in an adult in good health. The sequencing used peripheral blood, collected on day 0 of AZD1222 vaccination.

CDR3 protein: CASSQDTGLVKETQYF. In DNA, the CDR3 is TGTGCCAGCAGCCAAGATACTGGACTAGTTAAGGAGACCCAGTACTTC. The chain couples TRBV4-2 to TRBJ2-5, with 7 bases identical to TRBD2. This CDR3 is built from 16 residues. Germline V lookup: CDR1 LGHNA, CDR2 YNFKEQ. Germline trimming cut 0 bases from V and 5 bases from J; bases unmatched to any gene: 9.